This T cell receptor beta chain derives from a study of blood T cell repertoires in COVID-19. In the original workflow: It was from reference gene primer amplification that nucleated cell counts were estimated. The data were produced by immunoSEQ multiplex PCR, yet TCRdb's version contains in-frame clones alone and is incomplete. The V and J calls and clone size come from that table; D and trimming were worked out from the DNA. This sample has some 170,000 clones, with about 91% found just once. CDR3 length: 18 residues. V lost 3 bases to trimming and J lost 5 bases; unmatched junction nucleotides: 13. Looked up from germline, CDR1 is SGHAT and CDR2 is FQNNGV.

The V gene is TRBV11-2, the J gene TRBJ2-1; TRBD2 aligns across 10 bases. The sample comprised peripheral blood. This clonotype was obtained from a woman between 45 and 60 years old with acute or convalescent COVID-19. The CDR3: CASSFGRFTSGADNEQFF. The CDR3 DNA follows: TGTGCCAGCAGCTTTGGGCGGTTTACTAGCGGGGCAGACAATGAGCAGTTCTTC.